This paragraph reports one T cell receptor beta chain. Germline V gives CDR1 SGHRS, CDR2 YFSETQ. Deletions cut 2 bases from V and 0 bases from J, with 12 bases between. The CDR3 is made up of 16 amino acids. The data were produced by immunoSEQ multiplex PCR, yet TCRdb's version contains in-frame clones alone and is incomplete. The repertoire holds 5,000 to 6,500 clones, with around four fifths as singletons. This sample is drawn from a study of T cells in lung cancer brain metastases. This chain uses TRBV5-1 with TRBJ1-3; TRBD1 might be the D (6 bases). The sample taken for sequencing was tumor tissue from a brain metastasis. The sequence derives from a man aged 45-60 years with non-small cell lung cancer that had spread to the brain. The CDR3 bases are TGCGCCAGCAGCTTCGGCGACAGGAGCTCTGGAAACACCATATATTTT. This sequence encodes CASSFGDRSSGNTIYF.